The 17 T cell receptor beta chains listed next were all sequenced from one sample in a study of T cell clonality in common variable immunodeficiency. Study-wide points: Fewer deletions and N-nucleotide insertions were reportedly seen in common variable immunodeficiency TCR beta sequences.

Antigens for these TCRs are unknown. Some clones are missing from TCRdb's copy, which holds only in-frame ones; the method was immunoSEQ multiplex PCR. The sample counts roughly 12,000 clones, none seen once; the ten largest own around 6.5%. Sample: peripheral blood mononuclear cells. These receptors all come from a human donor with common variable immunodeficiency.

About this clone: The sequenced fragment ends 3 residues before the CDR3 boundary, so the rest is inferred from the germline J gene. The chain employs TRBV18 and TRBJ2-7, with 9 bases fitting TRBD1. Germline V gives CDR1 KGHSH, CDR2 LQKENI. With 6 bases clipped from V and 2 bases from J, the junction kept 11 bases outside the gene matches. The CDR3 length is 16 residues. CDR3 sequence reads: CASSPSRDRVPYEQYF. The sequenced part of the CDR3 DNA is TGTGCCAGCTCTCCTTCCCGGGACAGGGTCCCCTACGAG.

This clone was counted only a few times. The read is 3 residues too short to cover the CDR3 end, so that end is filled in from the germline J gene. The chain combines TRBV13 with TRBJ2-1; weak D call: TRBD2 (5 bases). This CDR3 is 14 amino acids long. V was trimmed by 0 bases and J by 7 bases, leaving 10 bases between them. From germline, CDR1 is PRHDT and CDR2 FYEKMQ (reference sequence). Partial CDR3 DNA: TGTGCCAGCAGCTTAGGCCTTAGAGGGAATGAG. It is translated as CASSLGLRGNE. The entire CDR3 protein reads CASSLGLRGNEQFF.

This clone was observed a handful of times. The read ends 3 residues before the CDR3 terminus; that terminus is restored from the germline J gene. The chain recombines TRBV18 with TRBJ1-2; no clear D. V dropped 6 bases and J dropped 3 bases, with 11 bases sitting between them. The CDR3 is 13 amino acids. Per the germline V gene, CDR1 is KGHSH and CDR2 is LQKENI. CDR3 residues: CASSSKLDYGYTF. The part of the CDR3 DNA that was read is TGTGCCAGCTCCTCGAAGCTTGACTATGGC.

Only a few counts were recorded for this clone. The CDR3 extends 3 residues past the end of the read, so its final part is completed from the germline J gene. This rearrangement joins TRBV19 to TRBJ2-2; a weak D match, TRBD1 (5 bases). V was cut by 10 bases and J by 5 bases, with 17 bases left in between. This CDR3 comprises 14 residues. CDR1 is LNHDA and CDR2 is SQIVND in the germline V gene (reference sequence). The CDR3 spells CATRSFQGTGELFF. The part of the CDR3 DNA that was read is TGTGCCACCAGAAGTTTTCAGGGAACCGGGGAG.

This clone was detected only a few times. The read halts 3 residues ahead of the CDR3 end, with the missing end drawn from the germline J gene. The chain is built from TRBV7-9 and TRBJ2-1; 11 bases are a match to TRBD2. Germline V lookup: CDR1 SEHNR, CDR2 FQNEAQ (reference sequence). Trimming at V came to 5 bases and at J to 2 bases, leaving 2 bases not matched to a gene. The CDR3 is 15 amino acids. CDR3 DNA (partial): TGTGCCAGCAGCCGACTAGCGGGGACCTACAATGAG. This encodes CASSRLAGTYNE. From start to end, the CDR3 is CASSRLAGTYNEQFF.

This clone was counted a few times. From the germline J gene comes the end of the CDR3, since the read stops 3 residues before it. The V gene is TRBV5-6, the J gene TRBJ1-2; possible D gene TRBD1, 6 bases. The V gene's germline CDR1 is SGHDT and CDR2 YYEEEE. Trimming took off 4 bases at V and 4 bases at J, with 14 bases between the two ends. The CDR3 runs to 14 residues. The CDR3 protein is CASSPGQSRYGYTF. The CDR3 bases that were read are TGTGCCAGCAGCCCTGGACAGTCCCGCTATGGC.

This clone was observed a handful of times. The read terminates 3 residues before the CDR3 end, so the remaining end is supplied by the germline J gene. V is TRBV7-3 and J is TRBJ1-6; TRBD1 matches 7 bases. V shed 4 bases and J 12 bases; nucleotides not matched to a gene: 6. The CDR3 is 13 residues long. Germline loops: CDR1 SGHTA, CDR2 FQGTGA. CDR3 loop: CASSSTGRGPLHF. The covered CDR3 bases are TGTGCCAGCAGCTCGACAGGGCGGGGACCC.

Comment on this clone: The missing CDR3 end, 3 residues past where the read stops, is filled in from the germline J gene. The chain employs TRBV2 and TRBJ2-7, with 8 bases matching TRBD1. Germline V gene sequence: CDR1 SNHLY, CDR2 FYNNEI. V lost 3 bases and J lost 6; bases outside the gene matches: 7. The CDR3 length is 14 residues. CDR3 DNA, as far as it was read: TGTGCCAGCAGTGATCACAGGGGGATCGTCGAG. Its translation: CASSDHRGIVE. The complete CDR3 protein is CASSDHRGIVEQYF.

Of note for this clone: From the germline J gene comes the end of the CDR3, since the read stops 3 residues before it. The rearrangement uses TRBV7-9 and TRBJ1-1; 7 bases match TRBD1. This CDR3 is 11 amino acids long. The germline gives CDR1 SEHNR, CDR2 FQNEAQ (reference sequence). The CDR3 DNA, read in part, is TGTGCCAGCAGTCGGGACAGAGAA. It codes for CASSRDRE. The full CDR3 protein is CASSRDREAFF.

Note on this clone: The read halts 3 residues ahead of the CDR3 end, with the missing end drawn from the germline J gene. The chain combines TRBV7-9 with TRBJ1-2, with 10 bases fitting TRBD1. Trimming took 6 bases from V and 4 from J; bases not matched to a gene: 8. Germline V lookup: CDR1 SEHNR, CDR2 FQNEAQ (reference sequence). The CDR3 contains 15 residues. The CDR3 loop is CASSRGQGVSYGYTF. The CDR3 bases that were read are TGTGCCAGCAGTCGTGGACAGGGGGTTTCCTATGGC.

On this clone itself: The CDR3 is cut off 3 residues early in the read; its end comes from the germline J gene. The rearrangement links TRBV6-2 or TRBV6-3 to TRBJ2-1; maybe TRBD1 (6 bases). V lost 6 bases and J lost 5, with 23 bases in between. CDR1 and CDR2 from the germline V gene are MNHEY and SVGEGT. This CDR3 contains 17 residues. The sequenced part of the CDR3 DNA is TGTGCCAGCAGAAATCAGCCACCTGGACAGCTCAACAATGAG. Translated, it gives CASRNQPPGQLNNE. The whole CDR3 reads CASRNQPPGQLNNEQFF.

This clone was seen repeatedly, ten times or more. CDR3 sequence: CSVRLGGPLNTEAFF. CDR3 DNA (partial): TGCAGTGTACGCCTCGGGGGACCTCTGAACACTGAA. V usage is TRBV20-1 and J usage is TRBJ1-1; possible D gene TRBD1, 5 bases. Sequencing ends 3 residues short of the CDR3 end; the germline J gene provides the rest. Trimming stripped 7 bases from V and 0 bases from J, with 18 bases between. The CDR3 totals 15 residues. The germline V gene has CDR1 DFQATT and CDR2 SNEGSKA (reference sequence).

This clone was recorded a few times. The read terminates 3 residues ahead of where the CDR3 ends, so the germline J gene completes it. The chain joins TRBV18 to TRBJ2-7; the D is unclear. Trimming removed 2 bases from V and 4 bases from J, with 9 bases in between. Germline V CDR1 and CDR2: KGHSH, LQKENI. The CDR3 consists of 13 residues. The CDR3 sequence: CASSPAGLYEQYF. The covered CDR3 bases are TGTGCCAGCTCACCAGCCGGGTTGTACGAG.

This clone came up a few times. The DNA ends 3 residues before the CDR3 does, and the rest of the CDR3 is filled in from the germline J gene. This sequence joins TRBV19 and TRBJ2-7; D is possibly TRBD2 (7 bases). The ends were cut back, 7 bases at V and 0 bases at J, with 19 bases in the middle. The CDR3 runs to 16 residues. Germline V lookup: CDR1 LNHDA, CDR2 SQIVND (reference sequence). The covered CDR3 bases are TGTGCCAGTACGGGGGGCTTGCAGTGGATCTCCTACGAG. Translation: CASTGGLQWISYE. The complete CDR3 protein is CASTGGLQWISYEQYF.

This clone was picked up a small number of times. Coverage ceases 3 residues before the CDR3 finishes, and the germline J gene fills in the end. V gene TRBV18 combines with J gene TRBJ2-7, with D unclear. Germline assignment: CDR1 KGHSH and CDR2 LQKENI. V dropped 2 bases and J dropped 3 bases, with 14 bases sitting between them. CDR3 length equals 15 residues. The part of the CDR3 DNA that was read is TGTGCCAGCTCACCATTCCAAGGGCCGATCTACGAG. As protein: CASSPFQGPIYE. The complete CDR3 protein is CASSPFQGPIYEQYF.

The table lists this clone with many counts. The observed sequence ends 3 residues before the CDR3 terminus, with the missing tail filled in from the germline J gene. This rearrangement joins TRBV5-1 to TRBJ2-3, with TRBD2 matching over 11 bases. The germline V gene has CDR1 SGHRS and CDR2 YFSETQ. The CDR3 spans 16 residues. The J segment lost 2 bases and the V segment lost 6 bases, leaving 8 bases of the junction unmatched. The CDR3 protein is CASIDSSGGFTDTQYF. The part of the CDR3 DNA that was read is TGCGCCAGCATCGATTCTAGCGGGGGGTTCACAGATACG.

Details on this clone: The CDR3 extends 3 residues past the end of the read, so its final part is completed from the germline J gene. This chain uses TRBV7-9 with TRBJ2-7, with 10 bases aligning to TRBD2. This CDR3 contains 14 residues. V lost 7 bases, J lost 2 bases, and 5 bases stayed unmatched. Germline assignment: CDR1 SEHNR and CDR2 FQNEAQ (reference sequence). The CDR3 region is CASIGTSVAYEQYF. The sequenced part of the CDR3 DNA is TGTGCCAGCATCGGGACTAGCGTCGCCTACGAG.